This record covers a single T cell receptor beta chain. Its antigen is undetermined. Only in-frame clones appear in the TCRdb table, and some are missing; sequencing was by immunoSEQ multiplex PCR. The sample lists 2 million to 2.5 million clones; approximately 95% were seen once. A CD45RA+ naive subset and a CD45RA-negative memory subset were split from CD4+ cells. This entry belongs to a study of shared clonotypes between healthy human individuals. Study overall: A couple of women and a few men aged 18 to 49 made up the donors. Study observations and caveats: Exclusively blood specimens were collected; tissue repertoires likely differ. Sequencing depth was expected to affect clonotype sharing among donors.

The V segment lost 4 bases and the J segment 1 base; nucleotides outside the gene matches: 5. CDR3 size: 16 residues. The V gene's germline CDR1 is MGHRA and CDR2 YSYEKL. The rearrangement links TRBV4-1 to TRBJ2-5, with 11 bases that match TRBD1. Sequencing was performed on naive CD4+ T cells from PBMCs. Subset noted: CD45RA+ positively selected. The receptor comes from a man between 18 and 29 years old in good health. Some clones in this sample may be carry-over from other donors' samples. DNA for the CDR3: TGCGCCAGCAGCCGTGGACAGGGGGCGATCCAAGAGACCCAGTACTTC. It specifies CASSRGQGAIQETQYF.